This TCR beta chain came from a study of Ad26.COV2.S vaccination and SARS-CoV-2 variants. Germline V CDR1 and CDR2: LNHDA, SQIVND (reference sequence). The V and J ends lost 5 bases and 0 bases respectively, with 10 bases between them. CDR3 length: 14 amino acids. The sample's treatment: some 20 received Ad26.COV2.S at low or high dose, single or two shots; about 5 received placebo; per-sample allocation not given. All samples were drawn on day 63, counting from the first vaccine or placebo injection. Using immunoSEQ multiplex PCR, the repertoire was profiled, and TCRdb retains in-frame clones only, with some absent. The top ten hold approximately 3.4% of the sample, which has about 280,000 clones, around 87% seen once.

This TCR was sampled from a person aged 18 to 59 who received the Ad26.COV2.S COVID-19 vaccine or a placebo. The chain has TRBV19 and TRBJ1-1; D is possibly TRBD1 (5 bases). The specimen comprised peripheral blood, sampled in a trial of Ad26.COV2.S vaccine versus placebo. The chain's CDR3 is CASSRGDLNTEAFF. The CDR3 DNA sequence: TGTGCCAGTAGTCGGGGGGACTTGAACACTGAAGCTTTCTTT.